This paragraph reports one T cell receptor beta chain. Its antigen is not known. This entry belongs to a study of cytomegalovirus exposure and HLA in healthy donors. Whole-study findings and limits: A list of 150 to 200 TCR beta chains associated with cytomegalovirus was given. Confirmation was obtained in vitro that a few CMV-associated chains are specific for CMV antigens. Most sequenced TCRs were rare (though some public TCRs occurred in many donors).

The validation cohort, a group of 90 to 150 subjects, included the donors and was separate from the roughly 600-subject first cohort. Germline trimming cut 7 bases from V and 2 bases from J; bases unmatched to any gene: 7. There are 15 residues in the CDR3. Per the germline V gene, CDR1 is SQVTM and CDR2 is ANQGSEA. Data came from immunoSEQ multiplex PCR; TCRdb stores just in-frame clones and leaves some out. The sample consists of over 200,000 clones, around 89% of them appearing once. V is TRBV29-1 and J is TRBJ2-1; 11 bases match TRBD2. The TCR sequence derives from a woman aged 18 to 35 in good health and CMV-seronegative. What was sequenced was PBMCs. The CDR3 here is CSDGLAGLTYNEQFF. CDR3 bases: TGCAGCGACGGACTAGCGGGTCTTACCTACAATGAGCAGTTCTTC.